Ten or more counts support the clone carrying this TCR beta chain. The CDR3 consists of 15 residues. The germline V gene has CDR1 MNHEY and CDR2 SVGAGI. J gave up 3 bases and V 5 bases, and 5 bases lay outside the gene matches. This entry belongs to a study of spatial heterogeneity in lung cancer. The time point here: blood at routine non-recurrence follow-up after resection. Whole RNA came from tumor, nontumor lung or frozen PBMC and was sequenced without being sorted. Each molecule of TCR cDNA was tagged with one unique molecular identifier. Each CDR3 protein gets one entry after TCRdb re-called the 5' RACE reads with MiXCR. Here the sample spans around 47,000 distinct CDR3 sequences, 6.5% to 7.5% being singletons.

Sample: PBMCs, taken at follow-up. The chain uses TRBV6-5 and TRBJ2-4; 9 nucleotides line up with TRBD1. This clonotype originated in a female donor with early-stage non-small cell lung cancer. For the CDR3, the DNA is TGTGCCAGCAGTCCCCCGGGACAGGGCAAAAACATTCAGTACTTC. This codes for CASSPPGQGKNIQYF.